Below are 23 T cell receptor beta chains sequenced from a single sample in a study of T cell changes during pregnancy in multiple sclerosis (dated by TCRdb to 2018 to 2020). Receptor amplification or capture employed the immunoSEQ multiplex PCR assay. The clones in this table, taken by TCRdb from immuneACCESS, are in-frame only. Not every clone is retained; where verified, under half of the shortfall comes from an unresolved V gene, and the cause of the rest is unknown. The sample table holds more than 75,000 clones, of which less than 95% were seen once. Clones ranked in the top ten supply 2.5% of the sample. The sequencing here drew on peripheral blood, taken in the third trimester of pregnancy. These receptors originate from a female donor with multiple sclerosis, enrolled in a pregnancy study.

CDR3 DNA: TGTGCCAGTAGTATAGAAGGGGGTGGGAACACTGAAGCTTTCTTT. It translates to CASSIEGGGNTEAFF. The chain uses TRBV19 and TRBJ1-1, with D perhaps matching TRBD1 (6 bases). Trimming left V 0 bases short and J 1 base short, with 9 bases between. The CDR3 extends over 15 amino acids. Germline V gene sequence: CDR1 LNHDA, CDR2 SQIVND (reference sequence).

This chain connects TRBV29-1 to TRBJ2-7, with 12 positions matching TRBD1. The CDR3 runs 13 residues. In germline, CDR1 is SQVTM, CDR2 ANQGSEA. V shed 3 bases, J shed 4 bases, and the junction held 1 base outside the gene matches. For the CDR3, the DNA is TGCAGCGTTGAGGGACAGGGGGCTTACGAGCAGTACTTC. This encodes CSVEGQGAYEQYF.

The chain combines TRBV12-5 with TRBJ2-1; 10 bases line up with TRBD1. From germline, CDR1 is LGHNT and CDR2 FRNRAP. J lost 4 bases, V lost 3 bases, and 15 bases had no gene match. The CDR3 has 19 residues. The DNA of the CDR3 is TGTGCTAGTGGTTTATCCCGGGACAGGGGAAAACAAGCATACAATGAGCAGTTCTTC. Translated, it gives CASGLSRDRGKQAYNEQFF.

The chain recombines TRBV27 with TRBJ2-2; the match to TRBD1 covers 10 bases. Losses at the gene ends were 3 bases for V and 6 bases for J; bases not matched to a gene: 13. Germline V lookup: CDR1 MNHEY, CDR2 SMNVEV (reference sequence). The length of the CDR3 is 18 residues. Written as DNA, the CDR3 is TGTGCCAGCAGTTTGGGGCCGCCGGGACAGGGGTCTTCCGGGGAGCTGTTTTTT. This gives the protein CASSLGPPGQGSSGELFF.

The V call is TRBV6-4, the J call TRBJ2-1; TRBD2 matches 8 bases. The CDR3 covers 15 residues. CDR1 is MRHNA and CDR2 is SNTAGT in the germline V gene. V dropped 5 bases and J dropped 3; count of bases not matched to a gene: 6. The CDR3: CASSPNGGDYNEQFF. CDR3 in DNA: TGTGCCAGCAGTCCTAACGGGGGGGACTACAATGAGCAGTTCTTC.

The J gene is TRBJ1-2, the V gene TRBV7-2, with 9 bases aligning to TRBD1. The V segment lost 1 base and the J segment 2 bases; nucleotides outside the gene matches: 2. This CDR3 region has 15 residues. Germline V gene sequence: CDR1 SGHTA, CDR2 FQGNSA. CDR3 coding DNA: TGTGCCAGCAGCTTAGGAGGGACAGGGAACTATGGCTACACCTTC. This encodes CASSLGGTGNYGYTF.

This sequence joins TRBV29-1 and TRBJ2-7, with TRBD1 matching 8 bases. The CDR3 contains 11 residues. V was clipped by 4 bases and J by 7 bases; unmatched bases: 3. Germline-derived CDR1 and CDR2 are SQVTM and ANQGSEA. The CDR3 region has the DNA TGCAGCGTTGGTAACAGGGGGGAGCAGTACTTC. Amino acids: CSVGNRGEQYF.

V gene TRBV6-5 combines with J gene TRBJ1-1; D may be TRBD1 (6 bases). The V end was cut by 8 bases, the J end by 3 bases, with 19 bases between. The germline V gene has CDR1 MNHEY and CDR2 SVGAGI. The CDR3 is 15 amino acids. The CDR3 loop reads CASLFSSGAYTEAFF. The CDR3 bases are TGTGCCAGCCTGTTCTCCTCAGGGGCGTACACTGAAGCTTTCTTT.

The J gene is TRBJ2-2, the V gene TRBV19, with TRBD2 matching over 9 bases. The CDR3 is 16 residues long. CDR1 LNHDA and CDR2 SQIVND come from the germline V gene (reference sequence). J was trimmed by 5 bases and V by 8 bases; bases with no gene match: 12. Here the CDR3 DNA reads TGTGCCAGTGGCGGATATAGCGGGGGAGGTACCGGGGAGCTGTTTTTT. Translated: CASGGYSGGGTGELFF.

The chain combines TRBV5-6 with TRBJ2-7, with TRBD2 matching over 13 bases. Germline CDR1 is SGHDT and CDR2 is YYEEEE. Germline trimming cut 0 bases from V and 4 bases from J; bases unmatched to any gene: 4. The CDR3 has 16 residues. The CDR3: CASSLGLAGGMYEQYF. The CDR3 DNA reads TGTGCCAGCAGCTTGGGACTAGCGGGGGGCATGTACGAGCAGTACTTC. The entire variable domain, with the rest obtained from reference TRBV5-6 and TRBJ2-7, is as follows: DAGVTQSPTHLIKTRGQQVTLRCSPKSGHDTVSWYQQALGQGPQFIFQYYEEEERQRGNFPDRFSGHQFPNYSSELNVNALLLGDSALYLCASSLGLAGGMYEQYFGPGTRLTVT.

The chain uses TRBV7-2 and TRBJ2-2; the D gene is possibly TRBD1 (8 bases). The CDR3 consists of 15 residues. Deletions cut 1 base from V and 5 bases from J, with 11 bases between. The germline CDR1 and CDR2 sequences are SGHTA and FQGNSA. CDR3 region: CASSLVQGGTGELFF. The CDR3 DNA reads TGTGCCAGCAGCTTAGTACAGGGGGGGACCGGGGAGCTGTTTTTT.

This clone was seen just once. V usage is TRBV10-3 and J usage is TRBJ2-7; possibly TRBD1 for D (6 bases). The CDR3 covers 17 residues. The V end lost 3 bases, the J end lost 0 bases, and 18 bases lay between the germline ends. Germline values: CDR1 ENHRY, CDR2 SYGVKD. DNA of the CDR3: TGTGCCATCAGTGATTCTAGCAGACGGGACAACTCCTACGAGCAGTACTTC. This codes for CAISDSSRRDNSYEQYF.

This chain uses TRBV2 with TRBJ1-6; D perhaps matches TRBD1 (5 bases). Trimming pared 7 bases from V and 0 bases from J, leaving 7 bases between. The CDR3 is 14 amino acids. The germline V gene has CDR1 SNHLY and CDR2 FYNNEI. In DNA, the CDR3 is TGTGCCAGCAAGGACATCTCCTATAATTCACCCCTCCACTTT. Amino acids: CASKDISYNSPLHF. The variable domain in full, completed from reference TRBV2 and TRBJ1-6, reads EPEVTQTPSHQVTQMGQEVILRCVPISNHLYFYWYRQILGQKVEFLVSFYNNEISEKSEIFDDQFSVERPDGSNFTLKIRSTKLEDSAMYFCASKDISYNSPLHFGNGTRLTVT.

The CDR3, as DNA: TGTGCCAGCAGCCCTATGGCGGGGGGAAACACCATATATTTT. Translation gives CASSPMAGGNTIYF. This chain joins TRBV5-5 and TRBJ1-3; D is uncertain. CDR3 size: 14 residues. Per germline, CDR1 SGHKS and CDR2 YYEKEE (reference sequence). Trimming removed 4 bases from V and 4 bases from J, with 12 bases in between.

The chain has TRBV13 and TRBJ2-3, with 9 bases fitting TRBD2. Losses at the gene ends were 4 bases for V and 0 bases for J; bases not matched to a gene: 17. The CDR3 spans 20 residues. From germline, CDR1 is PRHDT and CDR2 FYEKMQ (reference sequence). The CDR3 protein is CASSSNGALAGLPSTDTQYF. The CDR3 DNA is TGTGCCAGCAGCTCAAATGGGGCCCTAGCGGGGCTTCCTAGCACAGATACGCAGTATTTT.

This clone was counted once. Mismatch with germline at one junction end may stem from a read error. The chain is built from TRBV7-7 and TRBJ2-3; 9 nucleotides line up with TRBD2. The CDR3 has 12 amino acids. Germline loops: CDR1 SSHAT, CDR2 FNYEAQ (reference sequence). CDR3: CASSGAGGPMYF. CDR3 DNA sequence: TGTGCTAGCAGCGGAGCGGGGGGCCCTATGTATTTT.

This sequence joins TRBV6-1 and TRBJ2-7; possibly TRBD1 for D (5 bases). The ends were cut back, 0 bases at V and 5 bases at J, with 8 bases in the middle. Per germline, CDR1 MNHNS and CDR2 SASEGT. The CDR3 totals 13 residues. Here the CDR3 reads CASSEARRDEQYF. The CDR3 DNA follows: TGTGCCAGCAGTGAAGCGCGCAGGGACGAGCAGTACTTC.

V is TRBV7-9 and J is TRBJ1-2; D is possibly TRBD1 (5 bases). The V end lost 5 bases, the J end lost 3 bases, and 16 bases lay between the germline ends. The CDR3 loop spans 15 amino acids. Germline values: CDR1 SEHNR, CDR2 FQNEAQ (reference sequence). CDR3 DNA sequence: TGTGCCAGCAGCCCGTTGACAGCCATTTACTATGGCTACACCTTC. It encodes CASSPLTAIYYGYTF.

This clone was seen a single time. The rearrangement links TRBV7-9 to TRBJ2-5; D is possibly TRBD2 (5 bases). Germline V CDR1 and CDR2: SEHNR, FQNEAQ (reference sequence). V lost 3 bases to trimming and J lost 4 bases, with 12 bases between them. The CDR3 loop spans 14 amino acids. The CDR3 nucleotides are TGTGCCAGCAGCTTCTGGGAGTGGGGAGAGACCCAGTACTTC. Its protein product is CASSFWEWGETQYF.

The V gene is TRBV7-8, the J gene TRBJ2-1; 13 positions match TRBD2. Germline V gene sequence: CDR1 SGHVS, CDR2 FQNEAQ. This CDR3 spans 16 amino acids. The V and J ends lost 5 bases and 10 bases, in that order; junction bases with no gene match: 11. DNA of the CDR3: TGTGCCAGCAGCGACATCCCGGGACTAGCGGGATCCGAGCAGTTCTTC. Amino acid sequence: CASSDIPGLAGSEQFF.

The genes are TRBV27 and TRBJ1-1; no definite D call. The CDR3 is made up of 13 amino acids. Deletions cut 3 bases from V and 1 base from J, with 6 bases between. Germline CDR1 reads MNHEY; CDR2 reads SMNVEV (reference sequence). The CDR3 protein is CASSLAANTEAFF. The CDR3 DNA is TGTGCCAGCAGTTTGGCGGCGAACACTGAAGCTTTCTTT.

J is TRBJ2-3 and V is TRBV7-3; D may be TRBD2 (5 bases). Per germline, CDR1 SGHTA and CDR2 FQGTGA. Trimming cost V 1 base and J 3 bases, with 17 bases left between them. The CDR3 covers 17 residues. CDR3 sequence (DNA): TGTGCCAGCAGCTTAAACGCCGGGGTCGGTGTGACAGATACGCAGTATTTT. Amino acid sequence: CASSLNAGVGVTDTQYF.

The chain has TRBV4-2 and TRBJ1-2; 9 nucleotides match TRBD1. The CDR3 extends over 16 amino acids. Germline lookup yields CDR1 LGHNA and CDR2 YNFKEQ. With V trimmed by 0 bases and J by 6 bases, 8 bases remained unmatched. CDR3 in amino acids: CASSQELNRGLDGYTF. In DNA, the CDR3 is TGTGCCAGCAGCCAAGAATTGAACAGGGGGCTGGATGGCTACACCTTC.